This T cell receptor (beta chain) is from a study of control samples from healthy donors and cancer patients. The CDR3 length is 15 residues. CDR1 is MDHEN and CDR2 is SYDVKM in the germline V gene. Trimming removed 2 bases from V and 2 bases from J, with 12 bases in between. Only in-frame clones appear in the TCRdb table, and some are missing; sequencing was by immunoSEQ multiplex PCR. Of around 130,000 clones listed, about 88% were seen once; the top ten hold roughly 3.2%. The chain uses TRBV28 and TRBJ1-2; D unresolved. The source of this sequence is a man aged 45-65 years in good health. Source material: blood. The CDR3 region is CASSLIVQANYGYTF. The CDR3 bases are TGTGCCAGCAGTTTAATTGTGCAGGCAAACTATGGCTACACCTTC.